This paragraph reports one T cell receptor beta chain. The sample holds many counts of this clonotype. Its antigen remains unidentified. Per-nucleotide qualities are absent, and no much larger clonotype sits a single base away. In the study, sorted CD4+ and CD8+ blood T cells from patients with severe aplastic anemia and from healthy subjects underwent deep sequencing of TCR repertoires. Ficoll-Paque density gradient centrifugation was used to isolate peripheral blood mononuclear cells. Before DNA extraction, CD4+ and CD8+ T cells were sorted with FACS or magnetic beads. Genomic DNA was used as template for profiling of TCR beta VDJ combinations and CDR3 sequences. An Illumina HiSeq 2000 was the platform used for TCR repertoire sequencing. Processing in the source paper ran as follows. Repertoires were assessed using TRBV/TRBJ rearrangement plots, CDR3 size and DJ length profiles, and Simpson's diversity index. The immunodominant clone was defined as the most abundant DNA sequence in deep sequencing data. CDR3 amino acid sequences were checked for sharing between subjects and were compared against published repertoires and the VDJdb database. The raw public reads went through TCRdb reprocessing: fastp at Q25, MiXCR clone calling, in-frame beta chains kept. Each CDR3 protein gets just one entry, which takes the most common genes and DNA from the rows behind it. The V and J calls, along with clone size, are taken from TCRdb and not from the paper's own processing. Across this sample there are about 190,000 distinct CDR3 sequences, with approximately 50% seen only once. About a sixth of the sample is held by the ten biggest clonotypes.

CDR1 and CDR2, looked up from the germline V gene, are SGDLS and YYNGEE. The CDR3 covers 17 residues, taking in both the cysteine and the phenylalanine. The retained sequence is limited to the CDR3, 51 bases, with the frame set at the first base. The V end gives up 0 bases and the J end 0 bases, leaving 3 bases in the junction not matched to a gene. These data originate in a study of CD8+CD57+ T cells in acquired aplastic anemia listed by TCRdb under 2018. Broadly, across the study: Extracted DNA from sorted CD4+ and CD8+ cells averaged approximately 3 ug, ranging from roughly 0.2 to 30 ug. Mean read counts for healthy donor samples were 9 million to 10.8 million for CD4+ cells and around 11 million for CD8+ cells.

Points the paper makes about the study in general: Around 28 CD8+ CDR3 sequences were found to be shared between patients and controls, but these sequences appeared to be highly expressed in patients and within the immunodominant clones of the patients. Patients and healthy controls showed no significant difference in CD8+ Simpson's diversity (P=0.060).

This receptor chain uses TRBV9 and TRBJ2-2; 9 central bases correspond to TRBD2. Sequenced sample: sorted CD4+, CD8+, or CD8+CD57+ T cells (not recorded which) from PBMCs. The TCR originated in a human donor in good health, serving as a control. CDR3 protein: CASSVELAGANTGELFF. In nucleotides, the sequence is TGTGCCAGCAGCGTAGAGTTAGCGGGGGCGAACACCGGGGAGCTGTTTTTT.